A selection of T cell receptor beta chains follows, all from one sample in a study of cytomegalovirus exposure and HLA in healthy donors. Sequencing was performed with immunoSEQ multiplex PCR; in TCRdb, only in-frame clones are kept and a portion is missing. The repertoire holds roughly 150,000 clones, with around 86% as singletons. Sequencing used PBMCs. The source of these receptors is a young man in good health and CMV-seropositive. The CDR3 runs from the conserved cysteine through the conserved F or W. The D gene is left open where the match is weak. A clone size is listed for some rows: how often the clone was seen (once, few, many), or a class if it is expanded.

once,TRBV19,TRBD1,TRBJ1-1,TGTGCCAGTAAGAATTTGGGGACAGTCGGGGAGAACACTGAAGCTTTCTTT,CASKNLGTVGENTEAFF
.,TRBV6-5,.,TRBJ2-7,TGTGCCAGCAGTTACCAGAGAGGGGGAGTCTACGAGCAGTACTTC,CASSYQRGGVYEQYF
few,TRBV4-1,.,TRBJ2-6,TGCGCCACCAAAGCCTGGAACAGGAACTCTGGGGCCAACGTCCTGACTTTC,CATKAWNRNSGANVLTF
.,TRBV4-1,.,TRBJ1-3,TGCGCCAGCAGCCAAGAGGCACAGGGAAACACCATATATTTT,CASSQEAQGNTIYF
.,TRBV1,.,TRBJ1-4,TGCACCAGCAGCCAAGACGGGGCAACTAATGAAAAACTGTTTTTT,CTSSQDGATNEKLFF
.,TRBV30,TRBD1,TRBJ2-7,TGTGCCTGGAGTGTGGGACAGGGGGACTACGAGCAGTACTTC,CAWSVGQGDYEQYF
.,TRBV30,.,TRBJ1-6,TGTGCCTGGAAAGCTGGGAGCCTACTAGGTTCACCCCTCCACTTT,CAWKAGSLLGSPLHF
.,TRBV7-2,TRBD2,TRBJ2-7,TGTGCCAGCAGCTTTTCTAGCGGGAGCTCACGGAAGCAGTACTTC,CASSFSSGSSRKQYF
.,TRBV15,.,TRBJ1-2,TGTGCCACCAGCAGAGAGACCTCAAACAGGGTTAACTATGGCTACACCTTC,CATSRETSNRVNYGYTF
few,TRBV5-4,.,TRBJ1-2,TGTGCCAGCAGCACACCGGGGAGGTATGGCTACACCTTC,CASSTPGRYGYTF
.,TRBV19,TRBD1,TRBJ1-2,TGTGCCAGTAGTATAGTGGACAGGATGACTTATGGCTACACCTTC,CASSIVDRMTYGYTF
.,TRBV2,TRBD2,TRBJ2-3,TGTGCCAGCAGCTTTAGCGGGAGCCGGGGAGATACGCAGTATTTT,CASSFSGSRGDTQYF
.,TRBV5-8,.,TRBJ2-5,TGTGCCAGCAACTACGGAGGGGCAGAGACCCAGTACTTC,CASNYGGAETQYF
few,TRBV27,.,TRBJ1-2,TGTGCCAAGCCCACTGGCTACACCTTC,CAKPTGYTF
.,TRBV30,.,TRBJ2-5,TGTGCCTGGAGTGTACTATCAAAGCAAGAGACCCAGTACTTC,CAWSVLSKQETQYF
.,TRBV6-4,.,TRBJ2-1,TGTGCCAGCAGCGCAATAGGGGGCTCCTACAATGAGCAGTTCTTC,CASSAIGGSYNEQFF
.,TRBV25-1,TRBD1,TRBJ1-2,TGTGCCAGCAGCTCGGGACAGGGGGCGGATGGCTACACCTTC,CASSSGQGADGYTF
few,TRBV2,TRBD1,TRBJ1-4,TGTGCCAGCAGGGGACAGGGTCGGGTTAATGAAAAACTGTTTTTT,CASRGQGRVNEKLFF
.,TRBV7-7,.,TRBJ2-3,TGTGCCAGCAGCTTAGCGGCAGGCAGCACAGATACGCAGTATTTT,CASSLAAGSTDTQYF
.,TRBV2,TRBD1,TRBJ1-2,TGTGCCAGCAGTGGGACAGGGGACTATGGCTACACCTTC,CASSGTGDYGYTF
.,TRBV27,TRBD2,TRBJ2-5,TGTGCCAGCAGTTTCGGGGGGGGAGAGACCCAGTACTTC,CASSFGGGETQYF
.,TRBV28,.,TRBJ1-2,TGTGCCAGCAGTTTACCCGACAGTTATGGCTACACCTTC,CASSLPDSYGYTF
.,TRBV29-1,.,TRBJ2-2,TGCAGCGTTGAAGACTCTGGGGGGAGAGGGACCGGGGAGCTGTTTTTT,CSVEDSGGRGTGELFF
.,TRBV27,TRBD1,TRBJ2-7,TGTGCCAGCAGTCCAACAGGGGGCGGCTCCTACGAGCAGTACTTC,CASSPTGGGSYEQYF
.,TRBV6-5,.,TRBJ1-3,TGTGCCAGCAGTTACGGACAGGGAAACACCATATATTTT,CASSYGQGNTIYF
once,TRBV5-1,.,TRBJ1-1,TGCGCCAGCAGCTCCCAGGGGACTGAAGCTTTCTTT,CASSSQGTEAFF
.,TRBV27,TRBD1,TRBJ1-6,TGTGCCAGCAGTCCCCAGGGACAGGGACCCAATTCACCCCTCCACTTT,CASSPQGQGPNSPLHF
.,TRBV20-1,.,TRBJ1-1,TGCAGTGCTAACAAGAACACTGAAGCTTTCTTT,CSANKNTEAFF
.,TRBV6-4,TRBD2,TRBJ2-3,TGTGCCAGCAGTGACTCGAGGCTAGCGGGAGCCACAGATACGCAGTATTTT,CASSDSRLAGATDTQYF
.,TRBV5-1,.,TRBJ2-2,TGCGCCAGCAGCTTGGTTCCTAGCCCCGGGGAGCTGTTTTTT,CASSLVPSPGELFF
.,TRBV30,.,TRBJ1-2,TGTGCCTGGAGTCCTTATACAGGGCAGACTAACTATGGCTACACCTTC,CAWSPYTGQTNYGYTF
.,TRBV2,.,TRBJ1-1,TGTGCCAGCGGTGAGTACATGAACACTGAAGCTTTCTTT,CASGEYMNTEAFF
.,TRBV5-1,.,TRBJ2-7,TGCGCCAGCAGGGGATCCGGAGGGCCCCAGCTCGAGCAGTACTTC,CASRGSGGPQLEQYF